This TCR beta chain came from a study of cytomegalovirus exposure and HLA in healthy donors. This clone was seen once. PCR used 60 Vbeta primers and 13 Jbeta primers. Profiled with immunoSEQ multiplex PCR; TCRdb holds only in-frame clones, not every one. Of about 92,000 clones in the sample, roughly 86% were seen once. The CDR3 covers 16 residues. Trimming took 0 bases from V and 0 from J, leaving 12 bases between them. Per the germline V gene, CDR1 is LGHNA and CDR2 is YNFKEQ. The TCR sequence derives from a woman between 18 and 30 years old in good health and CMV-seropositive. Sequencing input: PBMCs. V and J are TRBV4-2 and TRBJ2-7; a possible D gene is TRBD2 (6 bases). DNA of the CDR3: TGTGCCAGCAGCCAAGAACTAGCATCCCACTCCTACGAGCAGTACTTC. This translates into CASSQELASHSYEQYF.